This is a list of T cell receptor beta chains from one sample in a study of T cell responses to AZD1222 COVID-19 vaccine. Sequenced by immunoSEQ multiplex PCR; TCRdb stores in-frame clones only, minus some. This table has 200,000 or so clones, around 93% appearing once. The sequencing used peripheral blood, collected on day 0 of MenACWY control vaccination. These receptor sequences come from an adult in good health. Each CDR3 is given with its conserved first and last residue. A D gene is named only where the DNA matches it firmly. Only some rows state a clone size, as once, few, many or a class for expanded clones.

d_call: TRBD1
clone_size: few
v_call: TRBV27
j_call: TRBJ1-4
cdr3_nt: TGTGCCAGCAGTTTGGACCGGGACAGGGGGGGAGAAAAACTGTTTTTT
cdr3_aa: CASSLDRDRGGEKLFF

d_call: .
clone_size: .
v_call: TRBV9
j_call: TRBJ1-2
cdr3_nt: TGTGCCAGCAGCTTACGGACGGATAACTATGGCTACACCTTC
cdr3_aa: CASSLRTDNYGYTF

d_call: .
clone_size: .
v_call: TRBV28
j_call: TRBJ1-1
cdr3_nt: TGTGCCAGCCGGAGGGGGTCCCCAAACACTGAAGCTTTCTTT
cdr3_aa: CASRRGSPNTEAFF

d_call: TRBD2
clone_size: .
v_call: TRBV24-1
j_call: TRBJ2-7
cdr3_nt: TGTGCCACCAGTGAAAATAGCGGGGGGGCTTACGAGCAGTACTTC
cdr3_aa: CATSENSGGAYEQYF

d_call: .
clone_size: .
v_call: TRBV7-9
j_call: TRBJ1-2
cdr3_nt: TGTGCCAGCAGCTTAGAGCGGGGCTACACCTTC
cdr3_aa: CASSLERGYTF

d_call: .
clone_size: .
v_call: TRBV10-3
j_call: TRBJ2-7
cdr3_nt: TGTGCCACCTCTCCGGGACAATCCTACGAGCAGTACTTC
cdr3_aa: CATSPGQSYEQYF

d_call: .
clone_size: .
v_call: TRBV7-9
j_call: TRBJ1-5
cdr3_nt: TGTGCCAGCAGCTTAGTAGGGCAGGGCAATCAGCCCCAGCATTTT
cdr3_aa: CASSLVGQGNQPQHF

d_call: TRBD1
clone_size: .
v_call: TRBV5-4
j_call: TRBJ1-2
cdr3_nt: TGTGCCAGCAGCCCCTACACAGGGGGCGCAGCCTATGGCTACACCTTC
cdr3_aa: CASSPYTGGAAYGYTF

d_call: TRBD2
clone_size: .
v_call: TRBV19
j_call: TRBJ2-2
cdr3_nt: TGTGCCAGTAGTATACAAGCGGGGGCTATTGGCGGGGAGCTGTTTTTT
cdr3_aa: CASSIQAGAIGGELFF

d_call: .
clone_size: .
v_call: TRBV19
j_call: TRBJ1-1
cdr3_nt: TGTGCCAGTAGTATATTAAGGACAGCGAGCACTGAAGCTTTCTTT
cdr3_aa: CASSILRTASTEAFF

d_call: TRBD1
clone_size: .
v_call: TRBV11-1
j_call: TRBJ1-3
cdr3_nt: TGTGCCAGCAGCTCGACAGGGCGGACCATATATTTT
cdr3_aa: CASSSTGRTIYF

d_call: TRBD1
clone_size: once
v_call: TRBV5-1
j_call: TRBJ1-6
cdr3_nt: TGCGCCAGCAGCATACCGGGACAGGGTTCACCCCTCCACTTT
cdr3_aa: CASSIPGQGSPLHF

d_call: .
clone_size: few
v_call: TRBV15
j_call: TRBJ1-5
cdr3_nt: TGTGCCACCAGCTTACAGGGTAGGAGCAATCAGCCCCAGCATTTT
cdr3_aa: CATSLQGRSNQPQHF

d_call: .
clone_size: .
v_call: TRBV7-2
j_call: TRBJ1-2
cdr3_nt: TGTGCCAGCAGCCGGTCTGGCCAGTTGAGCTATGGCTACACCTTC
cdr3_aa: CASSRSGQLSYGYTF

d_call: TRBD2
clone_size: .
v_call: TRBV7-9
j_call: TRBJ2-3
cdr3_nt: TGTGCCAGCAGCCCTCGGGGGCTAGCGGGGGGACCAGATACGCAGTATTTT
cdr3_aa: CASSPRGLAGGPDTQYF

d_call: .
clone_size: .
v_call: TRBV7-2
j_call: TRBJ2-2
cdr3_nt: TGTGCCAGCAGCTACCGGGACACAACCACCGGGGAGCTGTTTTTT
cdr3_aa: CASSYRDTTTGELFF

d_call: .
clone_size: .
v_call: TRBV28
j_call: TRBJ1-5
cdr3_nt: TGTGCCTCGGACGGTAGCAATCAGCCCCAGCATTTT
cdr3_aa: CASDGSNQPQHF

d_call: .
clone_size: once
v_call: TRBV5-1
j_call: TRBJ1-1
cdr3_nt: TGCGCCAGCAGCTTGGAGGCACCCGGTACTGAAGCTTTCTTT
cdr3_aa: CASSLEAPGTEAFF

d_call: .
clone_size: .
v_call: TRBV7-2
j_call: TRBJ1-2
cdr3_nt: TGTGCCAGCAGCTCAATACAGGGAGCTAACTATGGCTACACCTTC
cdr3_aa: CASSSIQGANYGYTF

d_call: TRBD1
clone_size: .
v_call: TRBV28
j_call: TRBJ1-1
cdr3_nt: TGTGCCACCAAGCAGGGGGTCTCCCCTCAAAACACTGAAGCTTTCTTT
cdr3_aa: CATKQGVSPQNTEAFF

d_call: TRBD1
clone_size: few
v_call: TRBV7-2
j_call: TRBJ1-3
cdr3_nt: TGTGCCAGCAGCGCACTACAGGGGAACACCATATATTTT
cdr3_aa: CASSALQGNTIYF

d_call: TRBD2
clone_size: .
v_call: TRBV6-2/TRBV6-3
j_call: TRBJ2-5
cdr3_nt: TGTGCCAGCAGTCTAACTAGCGGGGGGGCGGAGACCCAGTACTTC
cdr3_aa: CASSLTSGGAETQYF

d_call: .
clone_size: .
v_call: TRBV18
j_call: TRBJ1-2
cdr3_nt: TGTGCCAGCTCACCGGGGGAAAACTATGGCTACACCTTC
cdr3_aa: CASSPGENYGYTF

d_call: .
clone_size: .
v_call: TRBV7-2
j_call: TRBJ1-5
cdr3_nt: TGTGCCAGCAGCGCTACTCGACAGGATAGCAATCAGCCCCAGCATTTT
cdr3_aa: CASSATRQDSNQPQHF

d_call: TRBD1
clone_size: .
v_call: TRBV3-1/TRBV3-2
j_call: TRBJ2-7
cdr3_nt: TGTGCCAGCAGCCAGCTGACAGGGGCCGAGCAGTACTTC
cdr3_aa: CASSQLTGAEQYF

d_call: .
clone_size: .
v_call: TRBV5-5
j_call: TRBJ1-4
cdr3_nt: TGTGCCAGCAGCTTGACAACCCCGACAACTAATGAAAAACTGTTTTTT
cdr3_aa: CASSLTTPTTNEKLFF

d_call: .
clone_size: .
v_call: TRBV3-1/TRBV3-2
j_call: TRBJ1-2
cdr3_nt: TGTGCCAGCACCAGCCAGTCTCCAGGGAATGGTTATGGCTACACCTTC
cdr3_aa: CASTSQSPGNGYGYTF

d_call: .
clone_size: .
v_call: TRBV6-5
j_call: TRBJ2-5
cdr3_nt: TGTGCCAGCAAGAAAGACAGGCACCAAGAGACCCAGTACTTC
cdr3_aa: CASKKDRHQETQYF

d_call: .
clone_size: .
v_call: TRBV2
j_call: TRBJ1-1
cdr3_nt: TGTGCCAGCAGTCCCCGGACAGCGAACACTGAAGCTTTCTTT
cdr3_aa: CASSPRTANTEAFF

d_call: .
clone_size: .
v_call: TRBV10-3
j_call: TRBJ2-1
cdr3_nt: TGTGCCATCAGTGAAACGGAACAGGCCAGCGCAGATGAGCAGTTCTTC
cdr3_aa: CAISETEQASADEQFF

d_call: TRBD2
clone_size: few
v_call: TRBV10-3
j_call: TRBJ2-3
cdr3_nt: TGTGCCATCAGTGAGACCCTAGCGGGGGCTGATACGCAGTATTTT
cdr3_aa: CAISETLAGADTQYF

d_call: .
clone_size: .
v_call: TRBV11-2
j_call: TRBJ1-5
cdr3_nt: TGTGCCAGCAGCCGGTCAGGGTGGAGCAATCAGCCCCAGCATTTT
cdr3_aa: CASSRSGWSNQPQHF

d_call: .
clone_size: .
v_call: TRBV9
j_call: TRBJ1-1
cdr3_nt: TGTGCCAGCAGCGTAGTTTCGGGTGTCGGCACTGAAGCTTTCTTT
cdr3_aa: CASSVVSGVGTEAFF

d_call: .
clone_size: once
v_call: TRBV11-2
j_call: TRBJ1-1
cdr3_nt: TGTGCCAGCAGGCTACGGCTAAACACTGAAGCTTTCTTT
cdr3_aa: CASRLRLNTEAFF

d_call: .
clone_size: .
v_call: TRBV3-1/TRBV3-2
j_call: TRBJ1-4
cdr3_nt: TGTGCCAGCACCCTTTTTGCAACTAATGAAAAACTGTTTTTT
cdr3_aa: CASTLFATNEKLFF

d_call: TRBD1
clone_size: .
v_call: TRBV7-9
j_call: TRBJ2-7
cdr3_nt: TGTGCCAGCAGCTCGACGGACAGGGGGCAAAAAGACGGGCAGTACTTC
cdr3_aa: CASSSTDRGQKDGQYF

d_call: .
clone_size: .
v_call: TRBV7-9
j_call: TRBJ2-1
cdr3_nt: TGTGCCAGCGCCATTTGGGGAGACAATGAGCAGTTCTTC
cdr3_aa: CASAIWGDNEQFF

d_call: .
clone_size: .
v_call: TRBV24-1
j_call: TRBJ1-6
cdr3_nt: TGTGCCACCAGTGATTTGAGGCTTCGCGGTGATTCACCCCTCCACTTT
cdr3_aa: CATSDLRLRGDSPLHF

d_call: .
clone_size: .
v_call: TRBV5-1
j_call: TRBJ1-1
cdr3_nt: TGCGCCAGCAGCTTGGGAGGGCATCTACTCATGAACACTGAAGCTTTCTTT
cdr3_aa: CASSLGGHLLMNTEAFF

d_call: .
clone_size: .
v_call: TRBV5-1
j_call: TRBJ1-1
cdr3_nt: TGCGCCAGCAGCTGGGGCCCAGGGAATCCCGCTTTCTTT
cdr3_aa: CASSWGPGNPAFF

d_call: .
clone_size: .
v_call: TRBV11-1
j_call: TRBJ1-1
cdr3_nt: TGTGCCAGCAGCTCCGACGACGGGCGTCGCACTGAAGCTTTCTTT
cdr3_aa: CASSSDDGRRTEAFF

d_call: TRBD2
clone_size: .
v_call: TRBV24-1
j_call: TRBJ2-5
cdr3_nt: TGTGCCACCAGTGACCCCAGCGCGGGGGGGCAAGAGACCCAGTACTTC
cdr3_aa: CATSDPSAGGQETQYF

d_call: .
clone_size: .
v_call: TRBV11-2
j_call: TRBJ1-5
cdr3_nt: TGTGCCAGCAGCTTAGGGGACACGCAGAATCAGCCCCAGCATTTT
cdr3_aa: CASSLGDTQNQPQHF

d_call: .
clone_size: .
v_call: TRBV21-1
j_call: TRBJ1-1
cdr3_nt: TGTGCCAGCAGCGCAGACCCTCGGGACAGGGGGCGACGGAGACACCCGAACACTGAAGCTTTCTTT
cdr3_aa: CASSADPRDRGRRRHPNTEAFF

d_call: .
clone_size: .
v_call: TRBV9
j_call: TRBJ1-1
cdr3_nt: TGTGCCAGCACCCTCGGTCCGGACACTGAAGCTTTCTTT
cdr3_aa: CASTLGPDTEAFF

d_call: .
clone_size: once
v_call: TRBV28
j_call: TRBJ2-5
cdr3_nt: TGTGCCAGCAGTTTATGGAGTAACCGGGGTGTCCAAGAGACCCAGTACTTC
cdr3_aa: CASSLWSNRGVQETQYF

d_call: TRBD2
clone_size: .
v_call: TRBV5-8
j_call: TRBJ2-3
cdr3_nt: TGTGCCAGCAGCTTCCCGGGACTAGCGGGGGAGGGAGCAGATACGCAGTATTTT
cdr3_aa: CASSFPGLAGEGADTQYF

d_call: TRBD1
clone_size: .
v_call: TRBV19
j_call: TRBJ1-2
cdr3_nt: TGTGCCAGTAGTCCGGGGACAGGGGGCTATGGCTACACCTTC
cdr3_aa: CASSPGTGGYGYTF

d_call: .
clone_size: .
v_call: TRBV7-2
j_call: TRBJ1-3
cdr3_nt: TGTGCCAGCAGCTTGGGCTTTGGAAACACCATATATTTT
cdr3_aa: CASSLGFGNTIYF

d_call: .
clone_size: .
v_call: TRBV15
j_call: TRBJ2-6
cdr3_nt: TGTGCCACCAGCCGAGATAGGGGGGGTACGAACTCTGGGGCCAACGTCCTGACTTTC
cdr3_aa: CATSRDRGGTNSGANVLTF

d_call: .
clone_size: .
v_call: TRBV6-1
j_call: TRBJ2-5
cdr3_nt: TGTGCCAGCAGTGAATCGCGGGAGACCCAGTACTTC
cdr3_aa: CASSESRETQYF

d_call: .
clone_size: .
v_call: TRBV5-1
j_call: TRBJ2-7
cdr3_nt: TGCGCCAGCAGCTTGGGTCTTGCGGTCGGGTCGACCTCCTACGAGCAGTACTTC
cdr3_aa: CASSLGLAVGSTSYEQYF

d_call: .
clone_size: .
v_call: TRBV3-1/TRBV3-2
j_call: TRBJ1-6
cdr3_nt: TGTGCCAGCAGCCAAGATGGGAATTCACCCCTCCACTTT
cdr3_aa: CASSQDGNSPLHF

d_call: .
clone_size: .
v_call: TRBV2
j_call: TRBJ1-1
cdr3_nt: TGTGCCAGCAGTGAACAGGGCGGGAACACTGAAGCTTTCTTT
cdr3_aa: CASSEQGGNTEAFF

d_call: .
clone_size: .
v_call: TRBV7-2
j_call: TRBJ1-6
cdr3_nt: TGTGCCAGCAGCTCCCTATGGGGAGGGGGTAGTAATTCACCCCTCCACTTT
cdr3_aa: CASSSLWGGGSNSPLHF

d_call: TRBD1
clone_size: .
v_call: TRBV3-1/TRBV3-2
j_call: TRBJ1-1
cdr3_nt: TGTGCCAGCAGCCAAGCAGGGGGACAAGAAGCTTTCTTT
cdr3_aa: CASSQAGGQEAFF

d_call: TRBD1
clone_size: .
v_call: TRBV7-3
j_call: TRBJ2-2
cdr3_nt: TGTGCCAGCAGCCTGGACAGGAGGACCACCGGGGAGCTGTTTTTT
cdr3_aa: CASSLDRRTTGELFF